Each of the 23 T cell receptor beta chains below was sequenced from the same sample in a study of PD-L1 blockade in urothelial cancer. The protocol was immunoSEQ multiplex PCR, while the TCRdb copy is restricted to in-frame clones and leaves out a portion. The data contain approximately 100,000 clones, under 85% of them singletons. Sequencing was performed on PBMCs, taken around atezolizumab (anti-PD-L1) treatment. These receptor sequences come from a man aged 50-59 years with urothelial cancer.

The chain combines TRBV5-4 with TRBJ2-7; TRBD2 matches 12 bases. J was trimmed by 6 bases and V by 2 bases; bases with no gene match: 9. Germline CDR1 and CDR2: SGHNT and YYREEE (reference sequence). The CDR3 sequence is 16 residues long. The CDR3 DNA sequence: TGTGCCAGCAGCTTCCCGGGACTAGCGGGCGGGGTCGAGCAGTACTTC. Translation gives CASSFPGLAGGVEQYF.

CDR3 nucleotides: TGCGCCAGCAGCTCTTTAGAGATAATATACTTC. This codes for CASSSLEIIYF. The chain is built from TRBV5-1 and TRBJ2-5; D gene uncertain. This CDR3 has 11 amino acids. The germline CDR1 and CDR2 sequences are SGHRS and YFSETQ. The ends were cut back, 3 bases at V and 14 bases at J, with 14 bases in the middle. The entire variable domain, with the rest obtained from reference TRBV5-1 and TRBJ2-5, is as follows: KAGVTQTPRYLIKTRGQQVTLSCSPISGHRSVSWYQQTPGQGLQFLFEYFSETQRNKGNFPGRFSGRQFSNSRSEMNVSTLELGDSALYLCASSSLEIIYFGPGTRLLVL.

This clone has only one observation. The chain employs TRBV7-9 and TRBJ2-3; D unresolved. V lost 4 bases, J lost 1 base, and 9 bases lay in between. The length of the CDR3 is 14 residues. Germline V gene lookup returns CDR1 SEHNR and CDR2 FQNEAQ (reference sequence). For the CDR3, the DNA is TGTGCCAGCAGCTCGAGCCACCGCACAGATACGCAGTATTTT. It specifies CASSSSHRTDTQYF.

V gene TRBV25-1 combines with J gene TRBJ2-7; 7 bases are shared with TRBD2. This CDR3 contains 13 residues. CDR1 and CDR2 (germline): MGHDK, SYGVNS. J gave up 7 bases and V 6 bases, and 9 bases lay outside the gene matches. The chain's CDR3 is CASSWGGAGEQYF. The CDR3 DNA follows: TGTGCCAGCAGCTGGGGGGGAGCGGGGGAGCAGTACTTC.

V and J are TRBV5-5 and TRBJ2-3, with D possibly TRBD2 on 5 matching bases. The germline V gene encodes CDR1 SGHKS and CDR2 YYEKEE (reference sequence). The CDR3 loop spans 15 amino acids. Trimming left V 2 bases short and J 4 bases short, with 14 bases between. CDR3: CASSFSLRGSDTQYF. CDR3 sequence (DNA): TGTGCCAGCAGCTTCTCTCTCCGGGGATCAGATACGCAGTATTTT.

The chain carries TRBV7-9 and TRBJ1-1, with D perhaps TRBD1 (5 bases). There are 14 residues in the CDR3. The germline CDR1 and CDR2 sequences are SEHNR and FQNEAQ (reference sequence). With 0 bases removed from V and 5 bases from J, the gap between germline ends came to 10 bases. CDR3: CASSLAAGVTEAFF. Here the CDR3 DNA reads TGTGCCAGCAGCTTAGCGGCGGGGGTGACTGAAGCTTTCTTT. Supplemented by reference TRBV7-9 and TRBJ1-1, the full variable domain reads DTGVSQNPRHKITKRGQNVTFRCDPISEHNRLYWYRQTLGQGPEFLTYFQNEAQLEKSRLLSDRFSAERPKGSFSTLEIQRTEQGDSAMYLCASSLAAGVTEAFFGQGTRLTVV.

Only one count was recorded for this clone. V usage is TRBV28 and J usage is TRBJ1-5; maybe TRBD1 (6 bases). The CDR3 has 15 amino acids. The V end was cut by 5 bases, the J end by 4 bases, with 15 bases between. Looked up from germline, CDR1 is MDHEN and CDR2 is SYDVKM. CDR3 bases: TGTGCCAGCAGTATCCTCGGACAGAAGAATCAGCCCCAGCATTTT. It codes for CASSILGQKNQPQHF.

This clone was observed a handful of times. The V call is TRBV14, the J call TRBJ2-7; 10 bases map to TRBD2. The germline V gene encodes CDR1 SGHDN and CDR2 FVKESK. V trimming: 3 bases; J trimming: 6 bases; junction bases outside the gene matches: 8. This CDR3 has 15 amino acids. CDR3 nucleotides: TGTGCCAGCAGCCACGGAGCGGGAGGGCCGTCCGAGCAGTACTTC. This codes for CASSHGAGGPSEQYF. The complete variable domain, with remaining parts taken from reference TRBV14 and TRBJ2-7, reads EAGVTQFPSHSVIEKGQTVTLRCDPISGHDNLYWYRRVMGKEIKFLLHFVKESKQDESGMPNNRFLAERTGGTYSTLKVQPAELEDSGVYFCASSHGAGGPSEQYFGPGTRLTVT.

This chain connects TRBV9 to TRBJ2-1, with TRBD2 identical over 8 bases. Germline CDR1 SGDLS, CDR2 YYNGEE. CDR3 length equals 14 residues. Trimming removed 3 bases from V and 8 bases from J; junction bases left unmatched: 7. The CDR3 DNA follows: TGTGCCAGCAGCGAAATTAGCGGGACCCATGAGCAGTTCTTC. Translation gives CASSEISGTHEQFF. Full variable domain (missing parts from reference TRBV9 and TRBJ2-1): DSGVTQTPKHLITATGQRVTLRCSPRSGDLSVYWYQQSLDQGLQFLIQYYNGEERAKGNILERFSAQQFPDLHSELNLSSLELGDSALYFCASSEISGTHEQFFGPGTRLTVL.

The CDR3 loop is CASSIAGGTDTQYF. CDR3 DNA: TGTGCCAGCAGCATAGCGGGAGGCACAGATACGCAGTATTTT. The chain joins TRBV9 to TRBJ2-3; 9 nucleotides align to TRBD2. There are 14 residues in the CDR3. The germline gives CDR1 SGDLS, CDR2 YYNGEE. Trimming removed 4 bases from V and 1 base from J; junction bases left unmatched: 1.

This chain joins TRBV5-4 and TRBJ1-2, with D possibly TRBD1 on 6 matching bases. The V end lost 4 bases, the J end lost 2 bases, and 15 bases lay between the germline ends. The CDR3 is made up of 15 amino acids. Germline CDR1 SGHNT, CDR2 YYREEE (reference sequence). CDR3 loop: CASSPWSGANYGYTF. In DNA form, the CDR3 reads TGTGCCAGCAGCCCCTGGTCAGGGGCAAACTATGGCTACACCTTC. Filled out from reference TRBV5-4 and TRBJ1-2, the complete variable domain reads ETGVTQSPTHLIKTRGQQVTLRCSSQSGHNTVSWYQQALGQGPQFIFQYYREEENGRGNFPPRFSGLQFPNYSSELNVNALELDDSALYLCASSPWSGANYGYTFGSGTRLTVV.

About this clone itself: This sample includes further DNA sequences coding for the same CDR3. The V and J genes are TRBV7-9 and TRBJ1-1; D remains ambiguous. The CDR3 loop spans 13 amino acids. Germline lookup yields CDR1 SEHNR and CDR2 FQNEAQ (reference sequence). Between the trimmed V and J ends, which lost 1 base and 1 base, there was a span of 4 bases. CDR3 amino acids: CASSLGQNTEAFF. As DNA, the CDR3 is TGTGCCAGCAGCTTAGGACAGAACACTGAAGCTTTCTTT.

The chain employs TRBV9 and TRBJ2-3; 9 nucleotides agree with TRBD1. The V gene end was trimmed by 2 bases and the J gene end by 4 bases; junction bases not matched to a gene: 8. In germline, CDR1 is SGDLS, CDR2 YYNGEE. CDR3 length: 16 amino acids. The CDR3 region is CASSVLQGANPDTQYF. The CDR3 nucleotides are TGTGCCAGCAGCGTTCTACAGGGGGCTAACCCAGATACGCAGTATTTT.

This sequence joins TRBV27 and TRBJ2-3; 8 bases map to TRBD2. Germline assignment: CDR1 MNHEY and CDR2 SMNVEV (reference sequence). The V gene end was trimmed by 5 bases and the J gene end by 3 bases; junction bases not matched to a gene: 7. The length of the CDR3 is 15 residues. For the CDR3, the DNA is TGTGCCAGCAGTCTAGCGGGTAGTTGGACAGATACGCAGTATTTT. Amino acid sequence: CASSLAGSWTDTQYF.

The table lists this clone with a count of one. This chain uses TRBV6-1 with TRBJ2-7; 10 nucleotides match TRBD1. There are 15 residues in the CDR3. The V gene end was trimmed by 3 bases and the J gene end by 5 bases; junction bases not matched to a gene: 7. Germline V gene data show CDR1 as MNHNS and CDR2 as SASEGT. Here the CDR3 reads CASSDLGTGVHEQYF. As DNA, the CDR3 is TGTGCCAGCAGTGATCTCGGGACAGGGGTACACGAGCAGTACTTC.

The genes are TRBV28 and TRBJ1-2; D is undetermined. CDR1 is MDHEN, CDR2 SYDVKM, per germline. The length of the CDR3 is 13 residues. Trimming shortened V by 6 bases and J by 1 base, and 9 bases separated the two germline ends. CDR3 sequence reads: CASRSGFNYGYTF. In DNA, the CDR3 is TGTGCCAGCAGATCCGGGTTTAACTATGGCTACACCTTC.

The V call is TRBV28, the J call TRBJ2-7; TRBD2 agrees at 11 bases. Germline V CDR1 and CDR2: MDHEN, SYDVKM. The CDR3 contains 14 residues. The V segment lost 8 bases and the J segment 4 bases; nucleotides outside the gene matches: 7. CDR3 coding DNA: TGTGCCAGCGGGCTAGCGGGAGGATTATACGAGCAGTACTTC. The encoded protein is CASGLAGGLYEQYF.

This chain links TRBV9 with TRBJ2-1; TRBD2 agrees at 9 bases. V gave up 0 bases and J gave up 7 bases; unmatched junction bases: 5. Germline CDR1 SGDLS, CDR2 YYNGEE. The CDR3 is 15 amino acids. CDR3 sequence reads: CASSVGSGRRNEQFF. In DNA, the CDR3 is TGTGCCAGCAGCGTAGGGAGCGGGAGGAGAAATGAGCAGTTCTTC.

The CDR3 DNA reads as TGTGCCAGTAGTATAGATCGGGGTCAACGTGGTGAAAAACTGTTTTTT. It specifies CASSIDRGQRGEKLFF. V gene TRBV19 combines with J gene TRBJ1-4, with D uncertain. This CDR3 comprises 16 residues. The V gene's germline CDR1 is LNHDA and CDR2 SQIVND (reference sequence). V lost 0 bases and J lost 7, with 15 bases in between.

The chain uses TRBV5-1 and TRBJ2-1; 11 nucleotides agree with TRBD2. Per the germline V gene, CDR1 is SGHRS and CDR2 is YFSETQ. This CDR3 is built from 16 residues. Trimming at V came to 0 bases and at J to 3 bases, leaving 2 bases not matched to a gene. CDR3 DNA sequence: TGCGCCAGCAGCTTGGCGACTAGCGGGAACTACAATGAGCAGTTCTTC. As protein: CASSLATSGNYNEQFF.

In this sample, this clone turned up a few times. The chain recombines TRBV9 with TRBJ1-2; the D gene is possibly TRBD1 (6 bases). The CDR3 has 13 amino acids. Per the germline V gene, CDR1 is SGDLS and CDR2 is YYNGEE. Trimming left V 2 bases short and J 2 bases short, with 7 bases between. The CDR3 sequence: CASSVQGNYGYTF. The CDR3 bases are TGTGCCAGCAGCGTTCAGGGGAACTATGGCTACACCTTC. The entire variable domain, with the rest obtained from reference TRBV9 and TRBJ1-2, is as follows: DSGVTQTPKHLITATGQRVTLRCSPRSGDLSVYWYQQSLDQGLQFLIQYYNGEERAKGNILERFSAQQFPDLHSELNLSSLELGDSALYFCASSVQGNYGYTFGSGTRLTVV.

The chain links TRBV7-2 to TRBJ2-4, with 8 bases matching TRBD2. Germline-derived CDR1 and CDR2 are SGHTA and FQGNSA. This CDR3 is built from 19 residues. J was trimmed by 0 bases and V by 6 bases; bases with no gene match: 16. CDR3 residues: CASSTGHSGGGLAKNIQYF. In DNA, the CDR3 is TGTGCCAGCAGTACGGGACATTCGGGAGGGGGTCTAGCCAAAAACATTCAGTACTTC.

The rearrangement uses TRBV18 and TRBJ2-1; TRBD1 matches 10 bases. Looked up from germline, CDR1 is KGHSH and CDR2 is LQKENI. The CDR3 is made up of 15 amino acids. The junction had 3 bases not matched to a gene; V was cut back by 4 bases and J by 3 bases. The CDR3 DNA sequence: TGTGCCAGCTCACGGACAGGGGGATTCTACAATGAGCAGTTCTTC. Amino acid sequence: CASSRTGGFYNEQFF. The variable domain in full, with the rest retrieved from reference TRBV18 and TRBJ2-1, is NAGVMQNPRHLVRRRGQEARLRCSPMKGHSHVYWYRQLPEEGLKFMVYLQKENIIDESGMPKERFSAEFPKEGPSILRIQQVVRGDSAAYFCASSRTGGFYNEQFFGPGTRLTVL.